These 27 T cell receptor beta chains originate from one sample sequenced in a study of beta chain features in type 1 diabetes. Expressed TCRB transcripts were sequenced, since all the RNA that had been isolated was reverse transcribed. Sequencing was performed with immunoSEQ multiplex PCR; in TCRdb, only in-frame clones are kept and a portion is missing. The sample lists 250,000 to 350,000 clones; less than 15% were seen once. Sequencing was performed on central memory CD4+ T cells from blood. All receptors derive from a young man in good health.

There are a few counts of this clone. The chain joins TRBV7-2 to TRBJ1-1, with 8 positions matching TRBD1. The germline V gene has CDR1 SGHTA and CDR2 FQGNSA. The CDR3 has 13 residues. The J segment lost 5 bases and the V segment lost 8 bases, leaving 7 bases of the junction unmatched. The CDR3 DNA reads as TGTGCCAGCGGGCGGACAGGGTCGACTGAAGCTTTCTTT. Translated, it gives CASGRTGSTEAFF. Looking up the rest from reference TRBV7-2 and TRBJ1-1 gives the full variable domain: GAGVSQSPSNKVTEKGKDVELRCDPISGHTALYWYRQSLGQGLEFLIYFQGNSAPDKSGLPSDRFSAERTGGSVSTLTIQRTQQEDSAVYLCASGRTGSTEAFFGQGTRLTVV.

The chain carries TRBV6-5 and TRBJ2-7, with D tentatively TRBD2 (6 bases). The CDR3 has 15 residues. Trimming removed 7 bases at V and 7 bases at J, with 23 bases between. Per germline, CDR1 MNHEY and CDR2 SVGAGI. The DNA for the CDR3 is TGTGCCAGCAAACCAAATCTTGGAGGGCCGGGGGAGCAGTACGTC. It codes for CASKPNLGGPGEQYV.

This clone was counted a few times. The chain joins TRBV9 to TRBJ1-2, with D unclear. The CDR3 has 13 amino acids. V was shortened by 4 bases and J by 3 bases, with 10 bases between the two germline ends. Germline CDR1 SGDLS, CDR2 YYNGEE. The CDR3 here is CASSLRVDYGYTF. In DNA form, the CDR3 reads TGTGCCAGCAGCCTAAGGGTAGACTATGGCTACACCTTC.

This chain uses TRBV21-1 with TRBJ1-5. TRBV21-1 is assigned pseudogene status. CDR3 length: 17 residues. The CDR3 is CASSKVARMIRNQPQHF. Here the CDR3 DNA reads TGTGCCAGCAGCAAAGTAGCTAGGATGATACGCAATCAGCCCCAGCATTTT.

This CDR3 reads CASSRLARYSYEQYF. As DNA, the CDR3 is TGCGCCAGCAGCAGACTAGCCCGTTACTCCTACGAGCAGTACTTC. The V gene is TRBV4-1, the J gene TRBJ2-7, with 7 nucleotides matching TRBD2. Germline V gives CDR1 MGHRA, CDR2 YSYEKL. Trimming cost V 5 bases and J 0 bases; bases outside gene matches: 7. The CDR3 loop spans 15 amino acids.

The V call is TRBV7-9, the J call TRBJ2-1, with 9 bases fitting TRBD2. V lost 5 bases, J lost 6 bases, and 17 bases stayed unmatched. Germline assignment: CDR1 SEHNR and CDR2 FQNEAQ (reference sequence). The CDR3 totals 18 residues. CDR3 loop: CASSDPRRGRERVNEQFF. In nucleotides, the CDR3 is TGTGCCAGCAGCGACCCGCGCCGCGGGAGGGAGCGGGTCAATGAGCAGTTCTTC.

The gene calls are TRBV6-6 and TRBJ1-2; 7 nucleotides match TRBD1. The CDR3 extends over 11 amino acids. Germline V CDR1 and CDR2: MNHNY, SVGAGI (reference sequence). V was pared by 6 bases and J by 6 bases, with 1 base of the junction left unmatched. In DNA, the CDR3 is TGTGCCAGCAGGGGGACAGATGGCTACACCTTC. Amino acid sequence: CASRGTDGYTF.

There are a few counts of this clone. The rearrangement uses TRBV5-1 and TRBJ1-2, with D possibly matching TRBD1 (6 bases). The CDR3 totals 14 residues. Germline V gives CDR1 SGHRS, CDR2 YFSETQ. Between the trimmed V and J ends, which lost 0 bases and 6 bases, there was a span of 12 bases. CDR3 in amino acids: CASSLAKAGDGYTF. CDR3 nucleotide sequence: TGCGCCAGCAGCTTGGCCAAGGCAGGGGATGGCTACACCTTC.

In its sample, this clone was seen a few times. This chain links TRBV28 with TRBJ2-5; 7 nucleotides agree with TRBD1. CDR3 length equals 15 residues. The germline V gene has CDR1 MDHEN and CDR2 SYDVKM. J gave up 5 bases and V 4 bases, and 10 bases lay outside the gene matches. The CDR3 DNA follows: TGTGCCAGCAGTTCCCTACAGGGGACGGGCGAGACCCAGTACTTC. This encodes CASSSLQGTGETQYF.

This clone was seen ten or more times. V is TRBV4-3 and J is TRBJ2-4, with 9 bases identical to TRBD2. V was clipped by 3 bases and J by 3 bases; unmatched bases: 12. The CDR3 totals 18 residues. Germline V gene data show CDR1 as LGHNA and CDR2 as YSLEER. As DNA, the CDR3 is TGCGCCAGCAGCCAGGCGTGGAGCGGGGGGCCGGGCAAAAACATTCAGTACTTC. Translation: CASSQAWSGGPGKNIQYF.

The chain couples TRBV5-4 to TRBJ2-7; 8 bases agree with TRBD1. J was trimmed by 3 bases and V by 2 bases; bases with no gene match: 10. Germline assignment: CDR1 SGHNT and CDR2 YYREEE (reference sequence). This CDR3 comprises 16 residues. The CDR3 sequence: CASSFTGQGKGYEQYF. In DNA form, the CDR3 reads TGTGCCAGCAGCTTCACTGGACAGGGTAAGGGCTACGAGCAGTACTTC.

This clone was recorded a few times. The genes are TRBV7-9 and TRBJ1-1, with D possibly being TRBD1 (6 bases). Trimming cost V 4 bases and J 10 bases, with 19 bases left between them. In germline, CDR1 is SEHNR, CDR2 FQNEAQ (reference sequence). The CDR3 runs to 14 residues. CDR3 residues: CASSSRGSTGRAFF. DNA for the CDR3: TGTGCCAGCAGCTCCAGAGGGAGTACAGGGAGAGCTTTCTTT. The full variable domain, rest sourced from reference TRBV7-9 and TRBJ1-1, is DTGVSQNPRHKITKRGQNVTFRCDPISEHNRLYWYRQTLGQGPEFLTYFQNEAQLEKSRLLSDRFSAERPKGSFSTLEIQRTEQGDSAMYLCASSSRGSTGRAFFGQGTRLTVV.

This chain links TRBV7-2 with TRBJ2-1, with TRBD1 identical over 10 bases. Germline-derived CDR1 and CDR2 are SGHTA and FQGNSA. CDR3 size: 15 residues. The J segment lost 2 bases and the V segment lost 4 bases, leaving 2 bases of the junction unmatched. The CDR3 DNA follows: TGTGCCAGCAGCTCGGGGACAGGGGCCTACAATGAGCAGTTCTTC. Amino acids: CASSSGTGAYNEQFF.

This clone occurred a few times. The chain combines TRBV7-4 with TRBJ1-5; 10 bases are shared with TRBD1. The CDR3 covers 16 residues. Germline assignment: CDR1 SGHVT and CDR2 SQSDAQ. V lost 9 bases to trimming and J lost 1 base; unmatched junction nucleotides: 9. The CDR3 reads CARRRMGQGSNQPQHF. The CDR3 coding sequence is TGTGCCAGAAGACGTATGGGACAGGGGAGCAATCAGCCCCAGCATTTT.

In the case of this clone: Other DNA sequences in this specimen translate into the identical CDR3. The chain has TRBV6-6 and TRBJ2-1, with 12 bases identical to TRBD2. Trimming took 6 bases from V and 7 from J; bases not matched to a gene: 4. The CDR3 is made up of 14 amino acids. CDR1 is MNHNY, CDR2 SVGAGI, per germline (reference sequence). The CDR3 here is CASRRLAGVNEQFF. The CDR3 nucleotides are TGTGCCAGCAGAAGACTAGCGGGGGTTAATGAGCAGTTCTTC.

This sequence joins TRBV7-9 and TRBJ1-1; TRBD1 aligns across 7 bases. Germline CDR1 and CDR2: SEHNR and FQNEAQ (reference sequence). With V trimmed by 5 bases and J by 4 bases, 10 bases remained unmatched. The CDR3 is made up of 15 amino acids. The CDR3 reads CASSPPRQGATEAFF. The CDR3 nucleotides read TGTGCCAGCAGCCCACCCCGACAGGGAGCCACTGAAGCTTTCTTT. Variable domain in full (rest from reference TRBV7-9 and TRBJ1-1): DTGVSQNPRHKITKRGQNVTFRCDPISEHNRLYWYRQTLGQGPEFLTYFQNEAQLEKSRLLSDRFSAERPKGSFSTLEIQRTEQGDSAMYLCASSPPRQGATEAFFGQGTRLTVV.

This clone appeared a few times. This chain uses TRBV27 with TRBJ2-3, with 8 bases lining up with TRBD2. V shed 6 bases, J shed 6 bases, and the junction held 8 bases outside the gene matches. Germline values: CDR1 MNHEY, CDR2 SMNVEV (reference sequence). CDR3 size: 14 residues. CDR3 sequence reads: CASRPQRGWDTQYF. CDR3 DNA: TGTGCCAGCAGGCCTCAGCGGGGGTGGGATACGCAGTATTTT.

This clone was counted a few times. The chain employs TRBV5-4 and TRBJ2-1, with 15 bases lining up with TRBD2. CDR1 SGHNT and CDR2 YYREEE come from the germline V gene (reference sequence). Unmatched junction bases numbered 7, after V lost 4 bases and J lost 8 bases. The CDR3 loop spans 16 amino acids. The CDR3 bases are TGTGCCAGCAGCCCCGGGACTAGCGGGAGGTTAGATGAGCAGTTCTTC. Protein: CASSPGTSGRLDEQFF.

The sample holds a few counts of this clone. The chain joins TRBV4-3 to TRBJ1-5; D uncertain. Germline lookup yields CDR1 LGHNA and CDR2 YSLEER. The CDR3 length is 15 residues. The germline V and J ends were trimmed by 0 bases and 10 bases, with 16 bases remaining between them. The CDR3 DNA reads TGCGCCAGCAGCCAAGATCATAATGGCAGGCAACCCCAGCATTTT. Amino acids: CASSQDHNGRQPQHF.

This CDR3 is CASSRSTSGVRETQYF. CDR3 nucleotide sequence: TGTGCCAGTAGCCGATCGACTAGCGGGGTTAGGGAGACCCAGTACTTC. The V gene is TRBV19, the J gene TRBJ2-5; 11 positions match TRBD2. This CDR3 is 16 amino acids long. V lost 6 bases, J lost 5 bases, and 11 bases stayed unmatched. Germline CDR1 is LNHDA and CDR2 is SQIVND (reference sequence). Looking up the rest from reference TRBV19 and TRBJ2-5 gives the full variable domain: DGGITQSPKYLFRKEGQNVTLSCEQNLNHDAMYWYRQDPGQGLRLIYYSQIVNDFQKGDIAEGYSVSREKKESFPLTVTSAQKNPTAFYLCASSRSTSGVRETQYFGPGTRLLVL.

V and J are TRBV9 and TRBJ2-3; 10 bases are a match to TRBD1. J lost 3 bases, V lost 5 bases, and 9 bases had no gene match. CDR1 and CDR2 from the germline V gene are SGDLS and YYNGEE. The length of the CDR3 is 16 residues. The CDR3: CASSSMTGGLTDTQYF. The CDR3 nucleotides are TGTGCCAGCAGTTCTATGACAGGGGGCTTGACAGATACGCAGTATTTT.

The V and J genes are TRBV4-3 and TRBJ2-5; 12 nucleotides match TRBD1. Germline trimming cut 3 bases from V and 5 bases from J; bases unmatched to any gene: 10. The CDR3 length is 17 residues. Germline CDR1 and CDR2: LGHNA and YSLEER. The CDR3 loop reads CASSHLAGQGARETQYF. The CDR3 nucleotides are TGCGCCAGCAGCCATCTTGCGGGACAGGGGGCAAGGGAGACCCAGTACTTC.

The table lists this clone with a few counts. This chain links TRBV14 with TRBJ1-2; TRBD1 matches 8 bases. Losses at the gene ends were 1 base for V and 4 bases for J; bases not matched to a gene: 5. In germline, CDR1 is SGHDN, CDR2 FVKESK. CDR3 size: 15 residues. This CDR3 is CASSQGTGPFYGYTF. The CDR3, as DNA: TGTGCCAGCAGCCAAGGGACAGGGCCTTTCTATGGCTACACCTTC.

This clone showed up many times. This rearrangement joins TRBV19 to TRBJ1-5; D not resolved. Trimming pared 4 bases from V and 3 bases from J, leaving 13 bases between. There are 15 residues in the CDR3. CDR1 and CDR2 (germline): LNHDA, SQIVND (reference sequence). The CDR3 DNA is TGTGCCAGTAGTACAGGAAAACAACCCAATCAGCCCCAGCATTTT. Translated, it gives CASSTGKQPNQPQHF.

This clone was observed a few times. The sample holds other DNA sequences that translate to the same CDR3. V is TRBV11-2 and J is TRBJ1-5, with D unclear. From germline, CDR1 is SGHAT and CDR2 FQNNGV. This CDR3 comprises 13 residues. Trimming cost V 6 bases and J 4 bases, with 10 bases left between them. The CDR3 loop is CASSPHRNQPQHF. In DNA form, the CDR3 reads TGTGCCAGCAGTCCTCATAGGAATCAGCCCCAGCATTTT. Full variable domain (outside the CDR3, taken from reference TRBV11-2 and TRBJ1-5): EAGVAQSPRYKIIEKRQSVAFWCNPISGHATLYWYQQILGQGPKLLIQFQNNGVVDDSQLPKDRFSAERLKGVDSTLKIQPAKLEDSAVYLCASSPHRNQPQHFGDGTRLSIL.

This clone came up a few times. The rearrangement joins TRBV6-6 to TRBJ2-7; D possibly corresponds to TRBD2 (5 bases). The V end was cut by 5 bases, the J end by 6 bases, with 11 bases between. The germline V gene has CDR1 MNHNY and CDR2 SVGAGI (reference sequence). The CDR3 is 12 amino acids. The CDR3 reads CASSDLSGEQYV. CDR3 in DNA: TGTGCCAGCAGTGACTTGAGCGGCGAGCAGTACGTC.

The gene calls are TRBV27 and TRBJ2-2; either TRBD1 or TRBD2 may fit D (5 bases each). This CDR3 is built from 13 residues. Germline values: CDR1 MNHEY, CDR2 SMNVEV (reference sequence). V was clipped by 6 bases and J by 6 bases, with 11 bases between them. CDR3 DNA sequence: TGTGCCAGCAGACATGGGGGTTCCGGGGAGCTGTTTTTT. Residues: CASRHGGSGELFF.